The TCR beta chain described here comes from a study of cytomegalovirus exposure and HLA in healthy donors. Overall study: The approximately 100 million unique TCR beta sequences, from some 170 million T cells, were found by an earlier analysis. The study, taken as a whole, reports: In vitro testing confirmed three CMV-associated chains as specific for CMV antigens.

While unrecorded immune exposures were likely, the donors were nominally healthy when sampled. Germline V lookup: CDR1 MNHEY, CDR2 SMNVEV (reference sequence). Trimming took 8 bases from V and 3 from J, leaving 7 bases between them. The CDR3 contains 11 residues. The study ran its PCR with 60 Vbeta and 13 Jbeta primers. The table came from immunoSEQ multiplex PCR; TCRdb's copy has only in-frame clones and leaves some out. The table lists about 240,000 clones, about 81% of them singletons. Concerning this clone itself: Its antigen remains unidentified.

This chain uses TRBV27 with TRBJ1-1; TRBD1 is a possible D gene (5 bases). This clonotype was sampled from a woman aged 60 to 75 in good health and CMV-seropositive. Sequences were obtained from PBMCs. The CDR3 protein is CASFRDTEAFF. The DNA of the CDR3 is TGTGCCAGCTTCAGGGACACTGAAGCTTTCTTT.